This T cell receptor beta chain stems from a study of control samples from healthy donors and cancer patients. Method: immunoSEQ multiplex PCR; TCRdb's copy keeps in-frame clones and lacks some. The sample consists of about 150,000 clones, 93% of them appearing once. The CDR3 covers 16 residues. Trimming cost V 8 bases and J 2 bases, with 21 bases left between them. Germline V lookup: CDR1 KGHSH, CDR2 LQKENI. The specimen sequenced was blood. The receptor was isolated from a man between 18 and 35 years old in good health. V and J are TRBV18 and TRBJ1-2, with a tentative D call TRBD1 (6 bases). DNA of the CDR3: TGTGCCAGCCGTAGGGGGAGTGGAGGAAACAACTATGGCTACACCTTC. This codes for CASRRGSGGNNYGYTF.